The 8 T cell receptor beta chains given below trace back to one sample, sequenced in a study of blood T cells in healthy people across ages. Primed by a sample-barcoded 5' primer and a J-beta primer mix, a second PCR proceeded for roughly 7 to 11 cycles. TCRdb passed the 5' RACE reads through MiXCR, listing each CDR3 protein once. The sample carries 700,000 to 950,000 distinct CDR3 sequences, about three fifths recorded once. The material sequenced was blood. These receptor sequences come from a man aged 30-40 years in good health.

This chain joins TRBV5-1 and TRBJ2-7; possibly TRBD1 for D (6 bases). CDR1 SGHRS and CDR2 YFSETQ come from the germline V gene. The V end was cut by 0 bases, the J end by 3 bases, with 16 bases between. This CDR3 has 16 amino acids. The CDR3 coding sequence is TGCGCCAGCAGCTTGGCTATCCAGACAGGACTCTACGAGCAGTACTTC. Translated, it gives CASSLAIQTGLYEQYF.

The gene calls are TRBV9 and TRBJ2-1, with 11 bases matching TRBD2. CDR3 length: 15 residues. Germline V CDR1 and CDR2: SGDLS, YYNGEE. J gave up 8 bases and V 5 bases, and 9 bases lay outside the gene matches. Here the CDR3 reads CASSFRLAGLDEQFF. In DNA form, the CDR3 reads TGTGCCAGCAGTTTCAGACTAGCGGGACTAGATGAGCAGTTCTTC.

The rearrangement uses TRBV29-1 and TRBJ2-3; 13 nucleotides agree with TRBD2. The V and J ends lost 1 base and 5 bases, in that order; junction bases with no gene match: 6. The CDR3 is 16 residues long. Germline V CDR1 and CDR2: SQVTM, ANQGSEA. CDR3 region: CSVEGGLAGAVDTQYF. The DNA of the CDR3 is TGCAGCGTTGAAGGTGGACTAGCGGGAGCGGTAGATACGCAGTATTTT.

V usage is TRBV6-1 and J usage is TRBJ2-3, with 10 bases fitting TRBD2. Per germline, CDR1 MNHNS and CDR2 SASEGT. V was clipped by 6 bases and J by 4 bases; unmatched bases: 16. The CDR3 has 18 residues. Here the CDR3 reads CASRKREGPTSHPDTQYF. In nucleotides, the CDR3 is TGTGCCAGCAGAAAGCGGGAGGGCCCCACATCCCACCCAGATACGCAGTATTTT.

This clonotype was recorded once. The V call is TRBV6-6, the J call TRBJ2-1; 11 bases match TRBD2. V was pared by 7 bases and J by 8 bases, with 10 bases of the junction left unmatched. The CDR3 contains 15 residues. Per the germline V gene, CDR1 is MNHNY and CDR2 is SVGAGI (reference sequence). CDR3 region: CASTRTSGREDEQFF. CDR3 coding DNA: TGTGCCAGCACCCGAACTAGCGGGAGAGAGGATGAGCAGTTCTTC.

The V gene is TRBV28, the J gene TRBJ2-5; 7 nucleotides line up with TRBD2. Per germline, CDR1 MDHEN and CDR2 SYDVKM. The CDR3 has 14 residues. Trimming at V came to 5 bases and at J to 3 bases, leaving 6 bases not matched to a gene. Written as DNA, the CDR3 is TGTGCCAGCAGTGATCTAGCGGTGAAAGAGACCCAGTACTTC. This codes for CASSDLAVKETQYF.

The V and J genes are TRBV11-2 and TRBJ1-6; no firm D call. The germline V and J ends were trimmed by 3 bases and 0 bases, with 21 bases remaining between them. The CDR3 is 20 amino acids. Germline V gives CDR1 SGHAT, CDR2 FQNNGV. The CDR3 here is CASSLPQIGGPSSYNSPLHF. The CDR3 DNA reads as TGTGCCAGCAGCTTGCCGCAGATTGGCGGACCGAGCTCCTATAATTCACCCCTCCACTTT.

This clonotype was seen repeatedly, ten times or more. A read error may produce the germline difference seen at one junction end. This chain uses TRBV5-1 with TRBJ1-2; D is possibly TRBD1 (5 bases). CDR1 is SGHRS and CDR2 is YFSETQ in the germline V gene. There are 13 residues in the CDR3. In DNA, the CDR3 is TGTGCCAGCAGCTTAGGTACAGGCTATGGCTACACCTTC. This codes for CASSLGTGYGYTF.